Below, one T cell receptor (beta chain) is given with its context. Sample treatment: oral pan-JAK inhibitor, 5-10 mg twice daily. The data are from a study of CD8+ T cells in alopecia areata. cDNA serving as the sequencing template came from extracted, reverse transcribed RNA. The protocol was immunoSEQ multiplex PCR, while the TCRdb copy is restricted to in-frame clones and leaves out a portion. The sample includes 90,000 to 120,000 clones, about four fifths seen only once; the top ten take about 24%. From germline, CDR1 is LNHNV and CDR2 YYDKDF (reference sequence). The CDR3 is 16 residues long. Trimming took 8 bases from V and 1 from J, leaving 18 bases between them.

The source of this sequence is a human donor with alopecia areata. This material consisted of CD8+ T cells sorted from blood, taken at week 24, from a patient treated with tofacitinib. The chain employs TRBV15 and TRBJ1-5; D may be TRBD1 (5 bases). The CDR3 loop is CATGGRGGESNQPQHF. In DNA, the CDR3 is TGTGCCACCGGAGGTCGAGGAGGGGAGAGCAATCAGCCCCAGCATTTT. Based on the CDR3 plus reference TRBV15 and TRBJ1-5, the full variable domain is DAMVIQNPRYQVTQFGKPVTLSCSQTLNHNVMYWYQQKSSQAPKLLFHYYDKDFNNEADTPDNFQSRRPNTSFCFLDIRSPGLGDTAMYLCATGGRGGESNQPQHFGDGTRLSIL.